This TCR beta chain comes out of a study of patients and donors after allogeneic stem cell transplantation. TCRdb reprocessed the RT-PCR reads with MiXCR, giving one entry per CDR3 protein. Here the sample spans approximately 150,000 distinct CDR3 sequences, around 30% being singletons. The specimen was blood, either unsorted or a sorted T cell fraction (not recorded which). The TCR was taken from a human donor who was either an allogeneic HSCT recipient or a stem cell or donor lymphocyte infusion donor (not recorded which). It is not recorded whose cells these are; they may come from a transplant donor.

The CDR3 coding sequence is TGTGCCACCCGACAGAGACTCCAGAACACTGAAGCTTTCTTT. It codes for CATRQRLQNTEAFF. This sequence joins TRBV6-5 and TRBJ1-1, with a possible D match to TRBD1 (5 bases). In germline, CDR1 is MNHEY, CDR2 SVGAGI. Trimming pared 10 bases from V and 1 base from J, leaving 16 bases between. The length of the CDR3 is 14 residues.